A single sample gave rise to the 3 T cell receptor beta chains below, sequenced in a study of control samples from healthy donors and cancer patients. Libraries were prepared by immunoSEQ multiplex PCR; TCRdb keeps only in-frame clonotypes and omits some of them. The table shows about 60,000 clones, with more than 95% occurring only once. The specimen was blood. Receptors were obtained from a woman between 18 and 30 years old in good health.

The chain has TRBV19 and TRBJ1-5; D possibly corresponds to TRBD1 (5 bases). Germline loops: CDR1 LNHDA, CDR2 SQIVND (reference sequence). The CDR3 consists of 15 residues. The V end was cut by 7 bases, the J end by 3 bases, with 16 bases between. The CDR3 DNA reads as TGTGCCAGTAAGGACCGGGGGTCGGTCAATCAGCCCCAGCATTTT. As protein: CASKDRGSVNQPQHF.

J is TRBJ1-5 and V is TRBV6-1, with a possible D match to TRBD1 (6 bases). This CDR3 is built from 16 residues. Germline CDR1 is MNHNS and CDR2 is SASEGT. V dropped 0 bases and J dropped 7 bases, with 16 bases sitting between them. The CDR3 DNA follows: TGTGCCAGCAGTGAAGCAGGGGGAGGGGCCTACCAGCCCCAGCATTTT. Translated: CASSEAGGGAYQPQHF.

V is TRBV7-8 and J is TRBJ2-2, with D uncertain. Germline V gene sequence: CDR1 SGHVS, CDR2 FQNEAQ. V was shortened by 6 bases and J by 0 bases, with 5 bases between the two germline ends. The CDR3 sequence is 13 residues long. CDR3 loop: CASSFTNTGELFF. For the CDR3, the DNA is TGTGCCAGCAGTTTCACGAACACCGGGGAGCTGTTTTTT. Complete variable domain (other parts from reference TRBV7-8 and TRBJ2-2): GAGVSQSPRYKVAKRGQDVALRCDPISGHVSLFWYQQALGQGPEFLTYFQNEAQLDKSGLPSDRFFAERPEGSVSTLKIQRTQQEDSAVYLCASSFTNTGELFFGEGSRLTVL.